These 26 T cell receptor beta chains were all obtained from the same sample, sequenced in a study of T cells in tuberculosis. Thawed, overnight-rested PBMC were stained with GMM-loaded CD1B tetramer, viability dye and anti-CD3, then sorted. The lipid loaded on the CD1B tetramers was C32 glucose monomycolate from Rhodococcus equi. Assay used: immunoSEQ multiplex PCR; TCRdb lists only in-frame clones, some missing. There are some 60,000 clones in the sample; 81% occur only once, and 9.5% to 15% lies in the top ten. Sequences were obtained from CD1b-GMM tetramer-negative cells sorted from PBMCs. The receptor set was obtained from an adult woman with latent tuberculosis.

CDR3 sequence: CASTPTLGAGGSSYEQYF. The CDR3 coding sequence is TGTGCCAGCACCCCAACACTAGGGGCAGGGGGCTCCTCCTACGAGCAGTACTTC. The chain couples TRBV11-2 to TRBJ2-7, with 8 bases identical to TRBD1. The germline V gene has CDR1 SGHAT and CDR2 FQNNGV. After removal of 7 bases from V and 0 bases from J, the junction contained 17 bases not matched to a gene. This CDR3 spans 18 amino acids.

The V call is TRBV14, the J call TRBJ1-1, with D unresolved. The germline V gene has CDR1 SGHDN and CDR2 FVKESK. This CDR3 is built from 16 residues. With 4 bases removed from V and 1 base from J, the gap between germline ends came to 16 bases. The CDR3 spells CASSPLTQRANTEAFF. CDR3 sequence (DNA): TGTGCCAGCAGCCCCTTAACCCAGAGGGCGAACACTGAAGCTTTCTTT.

This clone was detected once. The CDR3 reads CASSGRVSNEQFF. CDR3 bases: TGTGCCAGTAGTGGCAGGGTAAGCAATGAGCAGTTCTTC. V usage is TRBV19 and J usage is TRBJ2-1; TRBD1 is a possible D gene (5 bases). The CDR3 is 13 residues long. Germline assignment: CDR1 LNHDA and CDR2 SQIVND (reference sequence). Trimming stripped 5 bases from V and 6 bases from J, with 11 bases between.

The J gene is TRBJ1-4, the V gene TRBV7-3; 9 positions agree with TRBD1. This CDR3 has 15 residues. Germline loops: CDR1 SGHTA, CDR2 FQGTGA. J lost 5 bases, V lost 5 bases, and 6 bases had no gene match. CDR3 nucleotides: TGTGCCAGCAGCCTATTACAGGGGGCGAATGAAAAACTGTTTTTT. It is translated as CASSLLQGANEKLFF.

The chain joins TRBV23-1 to TRBJ1-1; maybe TRBD1 (5 bases). TRBV23-1 carries the ORF label, with uncertain function. Trimming cost V 7 bases and J 1 base, with 10 bases left between them. The CDR3 covers 13 residues. In DNA, the CDR3 is TGCGCCAGCACTCCCACAGGGAACACTGAAGCTTTCTTT. Protein product: CASTPTGNTEAFF.

The chain carries TRBV9 and TRBJ2-1; perhaps TRBD2 as D (6 bases). The CDR3 has 15 amino acids. V dropped 4 bases and J dropped 4 bases, with 15 bases sitting between them. The germline V gene has CDR1 SGDLS and CDR2 YYNGEE. The chain's CDR3 is CASSPRLAQYNEQFF. CDR3 DNA: TGTGCCAGCAGCCCCCGGCTAGCGCAGTACAATGAGCAGTTCTTC.

This clone was seen only a few times. The chain links TRBV2 to TRBJ2-5, with 8 bases matching TRBD1. The CDR3 totals 13 residues. Germline trimming cut 8 bases from V and 3 bases from J; bases unmatched to any gene: 5. From germline, CDR1 is SNHLY and CDR2 FYNNEI. The CDR3 DNA follows: TGTGCCAGCGGTGCGACAGGGGAAGAGACCCAGTACTTC. This encodes CASGATGEETQYF.

The J gene is TRBJ2-1, the V gene TRBV29-1, with 9 nucleotides matching TRBD1. Germline CDR1 is SQVTM and CDR2 is ANQGSEA. The V and J ends lost 1 base and 12 bases, in that order; junction bases with no gene match: 10. The CDR3 runs 14 residues. The CDR3 DNA reads TGCAGCGTTGAAGGGACAGGGGCCTACCTCCGGCAGTTCTTC. Protein sequence: CSVEGTGAYLRQFF.

The chain uses TRBV19 and TRBJ2-1; a weak D match, TRBD1 (6 bases). The germline gives CDR1 LNHDA, CDR2 SQIVND (reference sequence). Trimming took off 6 bases at V and 4 bases at J, with 13 bases between the two ends. This CDR3 has 14 amino acids. This CDR3 reads CASRQGSTYNEQFF. DNA for the CDR3: TGTGCCAGTAGACAGGGAAGCACTTACAATGAGCAGTTCTTC.

The genes are TRBV5-1 and TRBJ1-2, with 8 nucleotides matching TRBD1. The CDR3 sequence is 16 residues long. The junction had 6 bases not matched to a gene; V was cut back by 0 bases and J by 2 bases. Germline values: CDR1 SGHRS, CDR2 YFSETQ. CDR3 bases: TGCGCCAGCAGCTTGGGGTCAGGGGGCGGAAACTATGGCTACACCTTC. Translated: CASSLGSGGGNYGYTF.

V and J are TRBV9 and TRBJ2-3; 8 bases are a match to TRBD2. Trimming at V came to 3 bases and at J to 8 bases, leaving 5 bases not matched to a gene. From germline, CDR1 is SGDLS and CDR2 YYNGEE. This CDR3 spans 13 amino acids. The CDR3 reads CASSAGGAGTQYF. For the CDR3, the DNA is TGTGCCAGCAGCGCCGGGGGGGCCGGTACGCAGTATTTT.

This sequence joins TRBV6-5 and TRBJ2-3; 11 nucleotides match TRBD1. The J segment lost 3 bases and the V segment lost 6 bases, leaving 2 bases of the junction unmatched. Germline V gene lookup returns CDR1 MNHEY and CDR2 SVGAGI. CDR3 size: 14 residues. The CDR3 coding sequence is TGTGCCAGCAGGGACAGGGGGCGTACAGATACGCAGTATTTT. Protein product: CASRDRGRTDTQYF.

Only one count was recorded for this clone. The chain carries TRBV28 and TRBJ1-5; 8 bases are shared with TRBD1. Per the germline V gene, CDR1 is MDHEN and CDR2 is SYDVKM. The CDR3 is made up of 16 amino acids. J gave up 4 bases and V 7 bases, and 12 bases lay outside the gene matches. The CDR3 region has the DNA TGTGCCAGCACCTCTCCAGGGGGCATGAGGAATCAGCCCCAGCATTTT. Its translation is CASTSPGGMRNQPQHF.

This clone was observed a few times. The CDR3 nucleotides read TGTGCCAGCTACTCCCACAGGCCCGCGAACACTGAAGCTTTCTTT. This codes for CASYSHRPANTEAFF. The chain uses TRBV6-6 and TRBJ1-1; weak D call: TRBD1 (5 bases). In germline, CDR1 is MNHNY, CDR2 SVGAGI (reference sequence). CDR3 length: 15 residues. The ends were cut back, 8 bases at V and 1 base at J, with 17 bases in the middle.

This clone has just one count. The V call is TRBV10-3, the J call TRBJ2-2, with D unresolved. Germline CDR1 reads ENHRY; CDR2 reads SYGVKD. There are 15 residues in the CDR3. V was pared by 0 bases and J by 0 bases, with 5 bases between. CDR3 coding DNA: TGTGCCATCAGTGAGTCCGTCGCGAACACCGGGGAGCTGTTTTTT. Translation: CAISESVANTGELFF.

This clone was seen once. The chain couples TRBV2 to TRBJ1-2, with 9 nucleotides matching TRBD1. In germline, CDR1 is SNHLY, CDR2 FYNNEI. The CDR3 loop spans 13 amino acids. V lost 6 bases to trimming and J lost 8 bases; unmatched junction nucleotides: 7. This CDR3 is CASSLTGGGGYTF. CDR3 nucleotide sequence: TGTGCCAGCAGCCTGACAGGGGGAGGGGGCTACACCTTC. Full variable domain (missing parts from reference TRBV2 and TRBJ1-2): EPEVTQTPSHQVTQMGQEVILRCVPISNHLYFYWYRQILGQKVEFLVSFYNNEISEKSEIFDDQFSVERPDGSNFTLKIRSTKLEDSAMYFCASSLTGGGGYTFGSGTRLTVV.

V gene TRBV5-1 combines with J gene TRBJ1-2; tentatively, D is TRBD1 (6 bases). CDR1 is SGHRS, CDR2 YFSETQ, per germline. The CDR3 is 13 amino acids. Trimming stripped 2 bases from V and 7 bases from J, with 12 bases between. The CDR3 nucleotides read TGCGCCAGCAGCTTCCGGACAGACTCTGGCTACACCTTC. Translated, it gives CASSFRTDSGYTF. Complete variable domain (other parts from reference TRBV5-1 and TRBJ1-2): KAGVTQTPRYLIKTRGQQVTLSCSPISGHRSVSWYQQTPGQGLQFLFEYFSETQRNKGNFPGRFSGRQFSNSRSEMNVSTLELGDSALYLCASSFRTDSGYTFGSGTRLTVV.

CDR3 in amino acids: CSVYRDRGGETQYF. For the CDR3, the DNA is TGCAGCGTTTACCGGGACAGGGGGGGGGAGACCCAGTACTTC. This chain connects TRBV29-1 to TRBJ2-5; TRBD1 matches at 11 bases. From germline, CDR1 is SQVTM and CDR2 ANQGSEA. This CDR3 comprises 14 residues. V was pared by 5 bases and J by 5 bases, with 7 bases of the junction left unmatched.

This rearrangement joins TRBV10-2 to TRBJ1-2; TRBD1 might be the D (5 bases). CDR3 length: 16 amino acids. CDR1 is WSHSY, CDR2 SAAADI, per germline. Trimming removed 5 bases from V and 6 bases from J, with 22 bases in between. This chain's CDR3 is CASSRGRGEGANGYTF. The CDR3 coding sequence is TGCGCCAGCAGTAGGGGACGGGGGGAAGGAGCGAATGGCTACACCTTC.

This clone is a singleton in its sample. This sequence joins TRBV4-3 and TRBJ1-1, with 7 nucleotides matching TRBD1. The V segment lost 3 bases and the J segment 8 bases; nucleotides outside the gene matches: 9. The CDR3 is 14 amino acids. Germline CDR1 is LGHNA and CDR2 is YSLEER. The CDR3 spells CASSHDSGQAEAFF. DNA of the CDR3: TGCGCCAGCAGCCACGACTCCGGACAGGCGGAAGCTTTCTTT.

The chain links TRBV18 to TRBJ1-6, with D uncertain. The CDR3 is made up of 15 amino acids. V shed 3 bases and J shed 5 bases, with 11 bases lying between them. CDR1 KGHSH and CDR2 LQKENI come from the germline V gene. The CDR3 region has the DNA TGTGCCAGCTCACCTCGAAGGAGAGATAATTCACCCCTCCACTTT. It is translated as CASSPRRRDNSPLHF.

V usage is TRBV27 and J usage is TRBJ1-6; 11 positions match TRBD1. Germline-derived CDR1 and CDR2 are MNHEY and SMNVEV (reference sequence). The CDR3 covers 17 residues. Losses at the gene ends were 5 bases for V and 9 bases for J; bases not matched to a gene: 12. The CDR3 loop is CASSPRTGGLWGSPLHF. The CDR3 DNA reads as TGTGCCAGCAGTCCTAGGACAGGGGGCCTATGGGGTTCACCCCTCCACTTT.

V gene TRBV19 combines with J gene TRBJ1-3; D is uncertain. In germline, CDR1 is LNHDA, CDR2 SQIVND (reference sequence). The CDR3 is 15 residues long. V was cut by 4 bases and J by 0 bases, with 10 bases left in between. The CDR3 DNA sequence: TGTGCCAGTAGTAACGGCCTAGTCTCTGGAAACACCATATATTTT. This translates into CASSNGLVSGNTIYF.

This clone was detected once. The chain joins TRBV6-5 to TRBJ2-5, with 7 bases aligning to TRBD1. J gave up 5 bases and V 2 bases, and 5 bases lay outside the gene matches. Germline CDR1 is MNHEY and CDR2 is SVGAGI. The CDR3 loop spans 14 amino acids. The CDR3 region has the DNA TGTGCCAGCAGTTACGCGACAGGGCGGGAGACCCAGTACTTC. It yields the protein CASSYATGRETQYF.

The table lists this clone with a few counts. This chain joins TRBV6-4 and TRBJ2-1; the match to TRBD2 covers 9 bases. CDR3 size: 13 residues. Germline trimming cut 5 bases from V and 8 bases from J; bases unmatched to any gene: 4. Per the germline V gene, CDR1 is MRHNA and CDR2 is SNTAGT. CDR3 nucleotides: TGTGCCAGCAGTTCGAAGCGGGGGGATGAGCAGTTCTTC. The encoded protein is CASSSKRGDEQFF.

The rearrangement uses TRBV19 and TRBJ1-2; TRBD1 might be the D (6 bases). Trimming removed 10 bases from V and 0 bases from J, with 15 bases in between. The CDR3 spans 14 residues. Looked up from germline, CDR1 is LNHDA and CDR2 is SQIVND (reference sequence). CDR3 residues: CATTGSPSNYGYTF. The DNA of the CDR3 is TGTGCCACCACAGGGTCCCCCTCTAACTATGGCTACACCTTC.